Below are 8 T cell receptor beta chains sequenced from a single sample in a study of blood T cell repertoires in COVID-19. This table comes from immunoSEQ multiplex PCR, and its TCRdb copy is limited to in-frame clones, with some not included. The table shows 250,000 to 300,000 clones, with 83% occurring only once. The sequenced sample was peripheral blood. These receptors all come from an elderly man with acute or convalescent COVID-19.

V is TRBV7-9 and J is TRBJ1-2; no firm D call. V lost 8 bases and J 5 bases, leaving 9 bases between the germline ends. The CDR3 contains 11 residues. Germline-derived CDR1 and CDR2 are SEHNR and FQNEAQ (reference sequence). The CDR3 is CASESGYGYTF. The CDR3 DNA sequence: TGTGCCAGCGAATCGGGGTATGGCTACACCTTC.

This clone was seen only once. The V gene is TRBV6-5, the J gene TRBJ2-1, with 10 bases aligning to TRBD2. V was clipped by 8 bases and J by 0 bases; unmatched bases: 4. The CDR3 contains 15 residues. Germline V gene sequence: CDR1 MNHEY, CDR2 SVGAGI. CDR3 sequence (DNA): TGTGCCAGCCGGCTAGCGGGAGTCTCCTACAATGAGCAGTTCTTC. It encodes CASRLAGVSYNEQFF.

The J gene is TRBJ2-1, the V gene TRBV18; tentatively, D is TRBD1 (5 bases). The CDR3 extends over 15 amino acids. Germline lookup yields CDR1 KGHSH and CDR2 LQKENI. V gave up 4 bases and J gave up 4 bases, with 14 bases separating them. CDR3 bases: TGTGCCAGCTCACGGGGCGGCACTTTATACAATGAGCAGTTCTTC. This encodes CASSRGGTLYNEQFF.

This clone was counted a few times. The rearrangement links TRBV7-3 to TRBJ2-3; 8 bases align to TRBD1. V lost 5 bases to trimming and J lost 2 bases; unmatched junction nucleotides: 3. The CDR3 length is 14 residues. The germline CDR1 and CDR2 sequences are SGHTA and FQGTGA. CDR3 region: CASSPDRDTDTQYF. The DNA for the CDR3 is TGTGCCAGCAGCCCGGACAGGGACACAGATACGCAGTATTTT. Full variable domain (missing parts from reference TRBV7-3 and TRBJ2-3): GAGVSQTPSNKVTEKGKYVELRCDPISGHTALYWYRQSLGQGPEFLIYFQGTGAADDSGLPNDRFFAVRPEGSVSTLKIQRTERGDSAVYLCASSPDRDTDTQYFGPGTRLTVL.

In DNA form, the CDR3 reads TGTGCCAGCAGTTTCCCGCGGACAGGTGGTGGCTACACCTTC. Translated: CASSFPRTGGGYTF. The chain carries TRBV28 and TRBJ1-2; TRBD1 agrees at 7 bases. This CDR3 contains 14 residues. The V and J ends lost 3 bases and 7 bases, in that order; junction bases with no gene match: 8. The germline V gene encodes CDR1 MDHEN and CDR2 SYDVKM.

The chain uses TRBV7-2 and TRBJ2-5, with 8 positions matching TRBD2. The CDR3 covers 16 residues. Germline V gene data show CDR1 as SGHTA and CDR2 as FQGNSA. The V gene end was trimmed by 5 bases and the J gene end by 2 bases; junction bases not matched to a gene: 10. CDR3 in DNA: TGTGCCAGCAGCCTCGCTGGGTCGGGGGGGCAAGAGACCCAGTACTTC. This encodes CASSLAGSGGQETQYF.

The chain employs TRBV2 and TRBJ2-3; D gene uncertain. Germline CDR1 reads SNHLY; CDR2 reads FYNNEI. The CDR3 contains 14 residues. Between the trimmed V and J ends, which lost 4 bases and 2 bases, there was a span of 10 bases. In DNA form, the CDR3 reads TGTGCCAGCAGTGGAGGCGTCATCACAGATACGCAGTATTTT. Translating gives CASSGGVITDTQYF.

This clone was recorded once. The sample has other DNA sequences that encode this CDR3 too. The rearrangement joins TRBV28 to TRBJ1-5; the D is unclear. This CDR3 has 11 residues. Germline loops: CDR1 MDHEN, CDR2 SYDVKM. The germline V and J ends were trimmed by 3 bases and 6 bases, with 3 bases remaining between them. This CDR3 reads CASSFRQPQHF. The CDR3 nucleotides read TGTGCCAGCAGTTTCCGTCAGCCCCAGCATTTT.